The 14 T cell receptor beta chains below all came from one sample that was sequenced in a study of vaccination and CD4 T cells after COVID-19. Treatment defined: roughly 11-day PBMC culture with coronavirus spike peptide pools or control peptides (ViraFEST assay). Antigens for these TCRs are unknown. With the Oncomine TCR Beta short-read assay, DNA from cultured CD4+ T cells was sequenced. In TCRdb, the PCR reads were re-called with MiXCR into one record per CDR3 protein. The table records more than 9,000 distinct CDR3 sequences, about 51% of them present only once. Source material: CD4+ T cells from blood, cultured in vitro. These receptors came from a human donor who had recovered from COVID-19.

This clonotype was recorded a few times. This sequence joins TRBV6-2 or TRBV6-3 and TRBJ2-3; D gene unclear. Trimming removed 2 bases at V and 2 bases at J, with 8 bases between. This CDR3 has 14 residues. Germline assignment: CDR1 MNHEY and CDR2 SVGEGT. The chain's CDR3 is CASSYSQHTDTQYF. The DNA of the CDR3 is TGTGCCAGCAGTTACAGCCAGCACACAGATACGCAGTATTTT.

This chain joins TRBV7-9 and TRBJ1-2; TRBD1 is a possible D gene (6 bases). Trimming pared 5 bases from V and 3 bases from J, leaving 13 bases between. This CDR3 contains 14 residues. The germline CDR1 and CDR2 sequences are SEHNR and FQNEAQ (reference sequence). This chain's CDR3 is CASSPSEGDYGYTF. CDR3 sequence (DNA): TGTGCCAGCAGCCCGAGTGAGGGGGACTATGGCTACACCTTC.

The chain employs TRBV6-2 or TRBV6-3 and TRBJ1-2, with TRBD1 matching 7 bases. J gave up 6 bases and V 6 bases, and 4 bases lay outside the gene matches. The germline V gene has CDR1 MNHEY and CDR2 SVGEGT. The CDR3 spans 12 residues. The CDR3 region has the DNA TGTGCCAGCAGCCAAACAGGGGATGGCTACACCTTC. It is translated as CASSQTGDGYTF.

This clonotype was counted only a few times. J is TRBJ2-5 and V is TRBV7-6, with 7 bases identical to TRBD1. V trimming: 5 bases; J trimming: 0 bases; junction bases outside the gene matches: 9. The germline V gene encodes CDR1 SGHVS and CDR2 FNYEAQ. There are 16 residues in the CDR3. The CDR3 nucleotides are TGTGCCAGCAGCCCCAGGCCACAGGGGTACCAAGAGACCCAGTACTTC. Encoded protein: CASSPRPQGYQETQYF.

The J gene is TRBJ1-1, the V gene TRBV7-9; D not resolved. V dropped 10 bases and J dropped 1 base, with 16 bases sitting between them. From germline, CDR1 is SEHNR and CDR2 FQNEAQ (reference sequence). CDR3 length: 14 amino acids. In DNA form, the CDR3 reads TGTGCCACTACACTTGATTGGGGGAACACTGAAGCTTTCTTT. This gives the protein CATTLDWGNTEAFF.

V is TRBV7-2 and J is TRBJ2-5; D is ambiguous. Germline assignment: CDR1 SGHTA and CDR2 FQGNSA. Deletions cut 1 base from V and 4 bases from J, with 10 bases between. The CDR3 has 14 residues. The CDR3 nucleotides are TGTGCCAGCAGCTTAGAAGGCAACCGAGAGACCCAGTACTTC. Amino acids: CASSLEGNRETQYF. The full variable domain, rest sourced from reference TRBV7-2 and TRBJ2-5, is GAGVSQSPSNKVTEKGKDVELRCDPISGHTALYWYRQSLGQGLEFLIYFQGNSAPDKSGLPSDRFSAERTGGSVSTLTIQRTQQEDSAVYLCASSLEGNRETQYFGPGTRLLVL.

The rearrangement links TRBV6-1 to TRBJ2-2; D gene unclear. Germline assignment: CDR1 MNHNS and CDR2 SASEGT. The CDR3 has 13 residues. Trimming shortened V by 6 bases and J by 5 bases, and 10 bases separated the two germline ends. The chain's CDR3 is CASRGYWTGELFF. The CDR3 DNA sequence: TGTGCCAGCAGGGGGTACTGGACCGGGGAGCTGTTTTTT.

This clonotype was recorded a few times. The chain joins TRBV20-1 to TRBJ1-2; D not resolved. Germline V gene sequence: CDR1 DFQATT, CDR2 SNEGSKA (reference sequence). V lost 0 bases to trimming and J lost 8 bases, with 13 bases between them. There are 13 residues in the CDR3. DNA for the CDR3: TGCAGTGCTAGAGATATCCTCGGCAGGGGCTACACCTTC. Its protein product is CSARDILGRGYTF.

This clonotype was seen only once. The chain carries TRBV20-1 and TRBJ2-6; the D gene is possibly TRBD1 (5 bases). Germline loops: CDR1 DFQATT, CDR2 SNEGSKA (reference sequence). V lost 4 bases to trimming and J lost 3 bases, with 13 bases between them. The CDR3 runs 15 residues. The CDR3 DNA sequence: TGCAGTGCTACCCCTCCAGGGATTGGGGCCAACGTCCTGACTTTC. It is translated as CSATPPGIGANVLTF.

The rearrangement links TRBV20-1 to TRBJ2-7; 7 bases are shared with TRBD1. Germline-derived CDR1 and CDR2 are DFQATT and SNEGSKA (reference sequence). The CDR3 has 15 amino acids. The J segment lost 0 bases and the V segment lost 0 bases, leaving 5 bases of the junction unmatched. In DNA form, the CDR3 reads TGCAGTGCTAGAGATTCCGGGACAGTCTCCTACGAGCAGTACTTC. It yields the protein CSARDSGTVSYEQYF.

The V gene is TRBV7-9, the J gene TRBJ1-2, with D unresolved. CDR1 is SEHNR, CDR2 FQNEAQ, per germline (reference sequence). The V end was cut by 0 bases, the J end by 2 bases, with 4 bases between. This CDR3 is 13 amino acids long. DNA of the CDR3: TGTGCCAGCAGCTTAGCAGCAAACTATGGCTACACCTTC. Translation gives CASSLAANYGYTF.

The CDR3 DNA reads as TGTGCCACCAGCAGAGATCGAAGTATTGGAAACACCATATATTTT. Translating it yields CATSRDRSIGNTIYF. The chain recombines TRBV15 with TRBJ1-3; D gene uncertain. The CDR3 is 15 amino acids. From germline, CDR1 is LNHNV and CDR2 YYDKDF (reference sequence). V gave up 0 bases and J gave up 3 bases, with 9 bases separating them. Complete variable domain (other parts from reference TRBV15 and TRBJ1-3): DAMVIQNPRYQVTQFGKPVTLSCSQTLNHNVMYWYQQKSSQAPKLLFHYYDKDFNNEADTPDNFQSRRPNTSFCFLDIRSPGLGDTAMYLCATSRDRSIGNTIYFGEGSWLTVV.

CDR3 residues: CASSLGGMNTEAFF. CDR3 coding DNA: TGCGCCAGCAGCTTGGGGGGTATGAACACTGAAGCTTTCTTT. This chain links TRBV5-1 with TRBJ1-1; D not certain. V lost 0 bases and J 0 bases, leaving 6 bases between the germline ends. Germline CDR1 is SGHRS and CDR2 is YFSETQ. The CDR3 runs 14 residues.

The chain recombines TRBV6-2 or TRBV6-3 with TRBJ1-6, with D perhaps matching TRBD1 (5 bases). Per germline, CDR1 MNHEY and CDR2 SVGEGT. This CDR3 region has 15 residues. V lost 2 bases to trimming and J lost 8 bases, with 13 bases between them. The CDR3 DNA follows: TGTGCCAGCAGTTACCCTTTAGGGGCGGATTCACCCCTCCACTTT. It yields the protein CASSYPLGADSPLHF.